The TCR beta chain under discussion was sequenced for a study of T-cell memory formation after mild COVID-19. Study outcomes and limitations: Among CD4+ contracting clones, most were CM and EM, and CD8+ ones EMRA. The study found balanced CD4/CD8 in clones contracting day 15 to 85 and a CD4+ lean in later expanders. Still unconfirmed is whether the second-wave clones peaking on day 37 recognized SARS-CoV-2.

A word on this clonotype: Its specificity is unknown.

The germline gives CDR1 SGHVS, CDR2 FNYEAQ. The CDR3 contains 14 residues. The V segment lost 6 bases and the J segment 4 bases; nucleotides outside the gene matches: 8. TCRdb passed the 5' RACE reads through MiXCR, listing each CDR3 protein once. This table has about 44,000 distinct CDR3 sequences, more than 7% appearing once. The specimen was PBMCs or a T cell subset sorted from them (not recorded which). This TCR was sampled from a man between 18 and 29 years old who had mild COVID-19 (a few samples of this study predate the infection). Cell type and time point are not known. This chain connects TRBV7-6 to TRBJ1-1, with 7 bases matching TRBD1. The CDR3 reads CASSPQGGGTEAFF. As DNA, the CDR3 is TGTGCCAGCAGTCCCCAGGGGGGCGGCACTGAAGCTTTCTTT. Complete variable domain (other parts from reference TRBV7-6 and TRBJ1-1): GAGVSQSPRYKVTKRGQDVALRCDPISGHVSLYWYRQALGQGPEFLTYFNYEAQQDKSGLPNDRFSAERPEGSISTLTIQRTEQRDSAMYRCASSPQGGGTEAFFGQGTRLTVV.